One and the same sample provided the 27 T cell receptor beta chains below, sequenced in a study of shared clonotypes between healthy human individuals. Method: immunoSEQ multiplex PCR; TCRdb's copy keeps in-frame clones and lacks some. The table includes 950,000 to 1,300,000 clones, under 80% detected once. The sequenced material came from memory CD4+ T cells sorted from blood. Subset of the sample: CD45RA-negative fraction. The receptors here all came from a man aged 18 to 35 in good health.

This clone was detected only a few times. Here the CDR3 DNA reads TGTGCCAGCAGTGAAGCTAGCGGGAGTGTGGAGACCCAGTACTTC. Its protein product is CASSEASGSVETQYF. The rearrangement uses TRBV6-4 and TRBJ2-5; 10 nucleotides line up with TRBD2. Unmatched junction bases numbered 6, after V lost 3 bases and J lost 5 bases. CDR3 length: 15 amino acids. CDR1 is MRHNA, CDR2 SNTAGT, per germline.

The chain couples TRBV4-3 to TRBJ1-1, with 8 bases that match TRBD1. Germline V gene lookup returns CDR1 LGHNA and CDR2 YSLEER. The CDR3 contains 16 residues. V shed 0 bases, J shed 3 bases, and the junction held 6 bases outside the gene matches. DNA of the CDR3: TGCGCCAGCAGCCAAGATCCGGACAGGGCCTACACTGAAGCTTTCTTT. Protein product: CASSQDPDRAYTEAFF.

The chain carries TRBV13 and TRBJ2-3; no reliable D call. The germline V gene encodes CDR1 PRHDT and CDR2 FYEKMQ (reference sequence). The length of the CDR3 is 13 residues. V lost 5 bases to trimming and J lost 5 bases, with 11 bases between them. Here the CDR3 reads CASSKGRVDTQYF. In DNA, the CDR3 is TGTGCCAGCAGCAAGGGAAGGGTAGATACGCAGTATTTT.

Concerning this clone itself: One end of the junction is discordant with germline, which a read error may explain. V gene TRBV11-2 combines with J gene TRBJ2-7; 11 nucleotides agree with TRBD1. Germline V gives CDR1 SGHAT, CDR2 FQNNGV. This CDR3 spans 12 amino acids. This chain's CDR3 is CASSLSWGQGDF. DNA for the CDR3: TGTGCCAGCAGCTTAAGTTGGGGACAGGGGGATTTC.

The V call is TRBV28, the J call TRBJ2-7, with D unresolved. Per germline, CDR1 MDHEN and CDR2 SYDVKM. This CDR3 comprises 11 residues. Trimming stripped 5 bases from V and 3 bases from J, with 5 bases between. DNA of the CDR3: TGTGCCAGCAGTGGGTTCTACGAGCAGTACTTC. Translation gives CASSGFYEQYF.

The CDR3 is CASHEPTKRFMNTEAFF. The DNA for the CDR3 is TGCGCCAGTCACGAGCCTACAAAAAGGTTTATGAACACTGAAGCTTTCTTT. The rearrangement links TRBV10-1 to TRBJ1-1; no definite D call. The CDR3 consists of 17 residues. The V gene's germline CDR1 is WNHNN and CDR2 SYGVQD (reference sequence). V lost 9 bases, J lost 0 bases, and 23 bases lay in between.

The rearrangement joins TRBV12-5 to TRBJ2-7; D is perhaps TRBD1 (5 bases). Germline values: CDR1 LGHNT, CDR2 FRNRAP. Trimming stripped 1 base from V and 5 bases from J, with 15 bases between. CDR3 length: 15 residues. CDR3 sequence reads: CASGLGRGFIDEQYF. The CDR3 region has the DNA TGTGCTAGTGGTTTGGGAAGGGGTTTCATCGACGAGCAGTACTTC.

This clone was counted a single time. This sample also contains other DNA sequences that code for the same CDR3. For the CDR3, the DNA is TGTGCCAGCTCAGAGCGGACAGGGAACACTGAAGCTTTCTTT. It yields the protein CASSERTGNTEAFF. The chain couples TRBV18 to TRBJ1-1; 7 nucleotides match TRBD1. J was trimmed by 1 base and V by 5 bases; bases with no gene match: 4. The CDR3 totals 14 residues. Per germline, CDR1 KGHSH and CDR2 LQKENI.

This rearrangement joins TRBV5-4 to TRBJ1-2; 8 bases are a match to TRBD1. The CDR3 is 13 amino acids. V was pared by 4 bases and J by 6 bases, with 5 bases of the junction left unmatched. Looked up from germline, CDR1 is SGHNT and CDR2 is YYREEE (reference sequence). CDR3 loop: CASSRDRWDGYTF. CDR3 in DNA: TGTGCCAGCAGCCGGGACAGGTGGGATGGCTACACCTTC.

This clone appeared many times. At the DNA level, this CDR3 is encoded by other sequences in the same sample as well. This chain links TRBV10-1 with TRBJ2-7, with D unclear. V lost 3 bases to trimming and J lost 1 base, with 7 bases between them. Germline V CDR1 and CDR2: WNHNN, SYGVQD (reference sequence). The CDR3 covers 13 residues. This CDR3 is CASSESGSYEQYF. CDR3 coding DNA: TGCGCCAGCAGTGAATCCGGATCCTACGAGCAGTACTTC.

The V and J genes are TRBV30 and TRBJ1-1; D is undetermined. V lost 0 bases to trimming and J lost 1 base, with 9 bases between them. Germline loops: CDR1 GTSNPN, CDR2 SVGIG (reference sequence). The CDR3 loop spans 14 amino acids. CDR3 sequence reads: CAWSVRWENTEAFF. The DNA of the CDR3 is TGTGCCTGGAGTGTACGATGGGAGAACACTGAAGCTTTCTTT.

Here the CDR3 reads CASKDTFSGANVLTF. The CDR3 bases are TGTGCCAGCAAGGACACCTTCTCTGGGGCCAACGTCCTGACTTTC. The chain joins TRBV6-5 to TRBJ2-6; tentative D call: TRBD1 (5 bases). The CDR3 sequence is 15 residues long. V dropped 7 bases and J dropped 0 bases, with 10 bases sitting between them. The germline CDR1 and CDR2 sequences are MNHEY and SVGAGI.

The rearrangement joins TRBV28 to TRBJ1-2; 8 nucleotides line up with TRBD1. The CDR3 contains 14 residues. Germline V gene lookup returns CDR1 MDHEN and CDR2 SYDVKM. V lost 1 base and J lost 8; bases outside the gene matches: 6. This CDR3 reads CASSLSGGEGGYTF. Here the CDR3 DNA reads TGTGCCAGCAGTTTATCAGGGGGCGAGGGCGGCTACACCTTC.

The chain recombines TRBV15 with TRBJ1-2, with D hard to call. The CDR3 is made up of 13 amino acids. CDR1 is LNHNV, CDR2 YYDKDF, per germline (reference sequence). Trimming removed 5 bases at V and 6 bases at J, with 13 bases between. The DNA for the CDR3 is TGTGCCACCAGCGTACCGGGATTCCATGGCTACACCTTC. Residues: CATSVPGFHGYTF.

The rearrangement joins TRBV19 to TRBJ1-3; D is ambiguous. The CDR3 has 14 residues. Germline CDR1 is LNHDA and CDR2 is SQIVND (reference sequence). The ends were cut back, 3 bases at V and 0 bases at J, with 6 bases in the middle. CDR3 sequence (DNA): TGTGCCAGTAGTATGGCATACTCTGGAAACACCATATATTTT. Amino acid sequence: CASSMAYSGNTIYF.

V is TRBV30 and J is TRBJ2-7, with a weak D call TRBD1 (5 bases). The V end lost 2 bases, the J end lost 2 bases, and 16 bases lay between the germline ends. Germline-derived CDR1 and CDR2 are GTSNPN and SVGIG (reference sequence). This CDR3 is 15 amino acids long. The CDR3 is CAWSMKQAGPYEQYF. The CDR3, as DNA: TGTGCCTGGAGTATGAAACAGGCCGGACCCTACGAGCAGTACTTC.

With respect to this clone: A far more abundant clone sits one base away, making this likely a read error. The chain recombines TRBV9 with TRBJ1-2; D possibly corresponds to TRBD1 (5 bases). Germline loops: CDR1 SGDLS, CDR2 YYNGEE. The CDR3 runs to 13 residues. V was clipped by 4 bases and J by 4 bases, with 11 bases between them. This chain's CDR3 is CASSRDGSYGYTF. The CDR3 region has the DNA TGTGCCAGCAGCCGGGACGGAAGCTATGGCTACACCTTC. Looking up the rest from reference TRBV9 and TRBJ1-2 gives the full variable domain: DSGVTQTPKHLITATGQRVTLRCSPRSGDLSVYWYQQSLDQGLQFLIQYYNGEERAKGNILERFSAQQFPDLHSELNLSSLELGDSALYFCASSRDGSYGYTFGSGTRLTVV.

The CDR3 loop reads CASSSDRGRGQYF. The CDR3 bases are TGTGCCAGCAGTTCCGACAGGGGCCGGGGGCAGTACTTC. V and J are TRBV27 and TRBJ2-7, with 8 bases identical to TRBD1. The ends lost 4 bases at V and 9 bases at J; junction bases unmatched: 8. The CDR3 has 13 amino acids. Looked up from germline, CDR1 is MNHEY and CDR2 is SMNVEV (reference sequence).

This chain uses TRBV10-3 with TRBJ2-7; weak D call: TRBD2 (6 bases). V was trimmed by 0 bases and J by 6 bases, leaving 15 bases between them. The CDR3 loop spans 15 amino acids. The germline CDR1 and CDR2 sequences are ENHRY and SYGVKD. CDR3 region: CAISESVVLGGEQYF. Written as DNA, the CDR3 is TGTGCCATCAGTGAGTCGGTAGTCCTCGGGGGCGAGCAGTACTTC.

In its sample, this clone was seen once. The chain employs TRBV7-8 and TRBJ1-4; D may be TRBD1 (6 bases). The CDR3 covers 15 residues. CDR1 SGHVS and CDR2 FQNEAQ come from the germline V gene. The germline V and J ends were trimmed by 5 bases and 4 bases, with 14 bases remaining between them. The CDR3 DNA reads as TGTGCCAGCAGCCCAGGGGCGGCCCTTAATGAAAAACTGTTTTTT. Protein product: CASSPGAALNEKLFF.

With respect to this clone: A much larger clonotype is one base distant, so this may be a read error. Other DNA sequences of this sample code for an identical CDR3. The chain combines TRBV5-4 with TRBJ2-5; D uncertain. The V gene lost 0 bases and the J gene lost 0 bases, with 3 bases spanning the gap. This CDR3 has 13 amino acids. Germline CDR1 is SGHNT and CDR2 is YYREEE (reference sequence). CDR3 DNA sequence: TGTGCCAGCAGCTTGGGTTACCAAGAGACCCAGTACTTC. It codes for CASSLGYQETQYF.

V usage is TRBV27 and J usage is TRBJ2-1; the D gene is possibly TRBD2 (5 bases). Trimming removed 2 bases from V and 6 bases from J, with 11 bases in between. In germline, CDR1 is MNHEY, CDR2 SMNVEV (reference sequence). The CDR3 sequence is 14 residues long. CDR3 nucleotide sequence: TGTGCCAGCAGTTTAAGGGTTCGGGGCAATGAGCAGTTCTTC. Residues: CASSLRVRGNEQFF.

The chain combines TRBV21-1 with TRBJ2-5; the D segment call TRBD2 is taken from the table without a DNA check. TRBV21-1 is listed as a pseudogene. CDR3 length: 12 residues. Here the CDR3 DNA reads TGTGCCAGCAGCAAATTGGAGTGGGCCCAGTACTTC. This encodes CASSKLEWAQYF.

A note on this clone: A far larger clone differs by one base, so this is likely a read error. As DNA, the CDR3 is TGCGCCAGCAGCCAAGTTGGGGGGTCCCTCTACGAGCAGTACTTC. Encoded protein: CASSQVGGSLYEQYF. The chain has TRBV4-1 and TRBJ2-7; a possible D gene is TRBD2 (6 bases). CDR3 length: 15 residues. CDR1 and CDR2 (germline): MGHRA, YSYEKL. Deletions cut 1 base from V and 3 bases from J, with 13 bases between.

The gene calls are TRBV6-6 and TRBJ2-7; 11 bases fit TRBD2. From germline, CDR1 is MNHNY and CDR2 SVGAGI (reference sequence). The CDR3 is 15 amino acids. Trimming at V came to 5 bases and at J to 2 bases, leaving 5 bases not matched to a gene. The CDR3 region is CASSLAGGPAYEQYF. CDR3 in DNA: TGTGCCAGCAGTCTAGCGGGAGGCCCGGCCTACGAGCAGTACTTC.

This rearrangement joins TRBV27 to TRBJ2-2; possible D gene TRBD2, 6 bases. V was pared by 5 bases and J by 2 bases, with 9 bases between. The CDR3 is 14 amino acids. Germline V CDR1 and CDR2: MNHEY, SMNVEV (reference sequence). For the CDR3, the DNA is TGTGCCAGCAGTAAACTAGCAAACACCGGGGAGCTGTTTTTT. This encodes CASSKLANTGELFF.

The V call is TRBV5-4, the J call TRBJ2-3; 7 bases agree with TRBD2. Trimming at V came to 4 bases and at J to 3 bases, leaving 8 bases not matched to a gene. The CDR3 length is 15 residues. Germline V gene lookup returns CDR1 SGHNT and CDR2 YYREEE (reference sequence). The CDR3 spells CASSPGGGVTDTQYF. In DNA, the CDR3 is TGTGCCAGCAGCCCCGGTGGGGGGGTGACAGATACGCAGTATTTT. Full variable domain (missing parts from reference TRBV5-4 and TRBJ2-3): ETGVTQSPTHLIKTRGQQVTLRCSSQSGHNTVSWYQQALGQGPQFIFQYYREEENGRGNFPPRFSGLQFPNYSSELNVNALELDDSALYLCASSPGGGVTDTQYFGPGTRLTVL.